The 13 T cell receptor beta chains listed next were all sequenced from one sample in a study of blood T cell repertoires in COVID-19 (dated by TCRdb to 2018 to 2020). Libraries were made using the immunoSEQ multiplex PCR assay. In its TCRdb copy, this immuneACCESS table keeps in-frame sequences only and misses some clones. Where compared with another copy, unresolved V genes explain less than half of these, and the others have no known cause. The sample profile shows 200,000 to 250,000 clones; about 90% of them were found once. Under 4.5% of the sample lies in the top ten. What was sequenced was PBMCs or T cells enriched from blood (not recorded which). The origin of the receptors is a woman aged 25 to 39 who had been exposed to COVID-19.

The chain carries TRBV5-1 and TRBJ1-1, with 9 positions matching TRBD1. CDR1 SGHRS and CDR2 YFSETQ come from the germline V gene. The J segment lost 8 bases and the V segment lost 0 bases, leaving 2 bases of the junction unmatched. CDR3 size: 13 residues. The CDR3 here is CASSLDRGQEAFF. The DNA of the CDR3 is TGCGCCAGCAGCTTGGACAGGGGGCAAGAAGCTTTCTTT.

This CDR3 reads CASSIFVTGELFF. Written as DNA, the CDR3 is TGTGCCAGTAGTATATTCGTGACCGGGGAGCTGTTTTTT. The rearrangement joins TRBV19 to TRBJ2-2; no definite D call. CDR1 LNHDA and CDR2 SQIVND come from the germline V gene (reference sequence). This CDR3 has 13 amino acids. Between the trimmed V and J ends, which lost 2 bases and 5 bases, there was a span of 6 bases.

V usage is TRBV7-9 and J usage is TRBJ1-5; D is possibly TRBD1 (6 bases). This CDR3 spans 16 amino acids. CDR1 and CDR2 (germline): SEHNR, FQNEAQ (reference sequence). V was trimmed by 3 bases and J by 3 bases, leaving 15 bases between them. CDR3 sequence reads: CASSFTGLGNNQPQHF. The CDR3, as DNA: TGTGCCAGCAGCTTCACAGGGTTGGGCAACAATCAGCCCCAGCATTTT.

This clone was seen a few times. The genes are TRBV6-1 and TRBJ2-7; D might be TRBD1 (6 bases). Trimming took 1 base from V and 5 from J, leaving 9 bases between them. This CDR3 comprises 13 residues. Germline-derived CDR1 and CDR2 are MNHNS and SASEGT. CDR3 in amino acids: CASSEVWTDEQYF. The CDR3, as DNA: TGTGCCAGCAGTGAAGTTTGGACAGACGAGCAGTACTTC.

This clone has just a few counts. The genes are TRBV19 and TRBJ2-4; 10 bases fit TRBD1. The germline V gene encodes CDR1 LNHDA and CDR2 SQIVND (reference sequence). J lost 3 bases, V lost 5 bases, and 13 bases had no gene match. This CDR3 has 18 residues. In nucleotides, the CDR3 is TGTGCCAGTAGTCCCCAGACCGGGACAGGGGTTGGCAAAAACATTCAGTACTTC. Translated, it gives CASSPQTGTGVGKNIQYF.

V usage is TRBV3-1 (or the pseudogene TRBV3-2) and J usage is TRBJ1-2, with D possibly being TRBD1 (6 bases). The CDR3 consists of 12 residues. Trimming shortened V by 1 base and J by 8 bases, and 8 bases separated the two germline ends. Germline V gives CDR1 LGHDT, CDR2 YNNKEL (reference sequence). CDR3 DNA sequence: TGTGCCAGCAGCCAAGCTGGGGGCGGCTACACCTTC. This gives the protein CASSQAGGGYTF.

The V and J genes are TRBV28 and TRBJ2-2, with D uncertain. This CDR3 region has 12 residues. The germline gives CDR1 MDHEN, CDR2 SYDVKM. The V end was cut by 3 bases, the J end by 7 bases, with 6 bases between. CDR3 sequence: CASSLIGGELFF. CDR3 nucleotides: TGTGCCAGCAGTTTGATCGGCGGGGAGCTGTTTTTT.

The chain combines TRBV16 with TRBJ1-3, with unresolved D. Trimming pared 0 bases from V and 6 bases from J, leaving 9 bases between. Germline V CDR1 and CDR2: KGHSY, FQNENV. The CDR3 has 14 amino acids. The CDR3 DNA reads TGTGCCAGCAGCCAATCGGCCGGGGAAAACACCATATATTTT. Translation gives CASSQSAGENTIYF.

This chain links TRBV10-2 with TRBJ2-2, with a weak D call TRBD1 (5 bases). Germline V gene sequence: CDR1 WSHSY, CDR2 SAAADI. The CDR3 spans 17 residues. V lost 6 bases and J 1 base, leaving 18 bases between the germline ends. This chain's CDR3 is CASSGRVVSLNTGELFF. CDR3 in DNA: TGCGCCAGCAGCGGCAGGGTCGTATCCTTGAACACCGGGGAGCTGTTTTTT.

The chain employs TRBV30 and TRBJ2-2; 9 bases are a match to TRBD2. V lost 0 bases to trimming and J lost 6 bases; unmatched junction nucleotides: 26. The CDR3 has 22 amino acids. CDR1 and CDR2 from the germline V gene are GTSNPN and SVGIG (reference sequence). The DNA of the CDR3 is TGTGCCTGGAGTGTCGATTCGACTAGCGGAAGCCTCCTTAGAGGGGGCCCCGGGGAGCTGTTTTTT. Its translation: CAWSVDSTSGSLLRGGPGELFF.

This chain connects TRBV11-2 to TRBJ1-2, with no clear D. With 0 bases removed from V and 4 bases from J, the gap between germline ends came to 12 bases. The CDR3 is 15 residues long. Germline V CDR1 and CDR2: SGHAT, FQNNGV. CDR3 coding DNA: TGTGCCAGCAGCTTAGATTTAGCGGACTCCTATGGCTACACCTTC. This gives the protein CASSLDLADSYGYTF.

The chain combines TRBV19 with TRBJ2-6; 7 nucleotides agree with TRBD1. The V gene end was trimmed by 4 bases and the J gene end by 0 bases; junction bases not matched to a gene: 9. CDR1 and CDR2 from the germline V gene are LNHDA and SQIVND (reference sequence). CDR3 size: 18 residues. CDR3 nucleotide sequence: TGTGCCAGTAGTAACAACATCGGGACAGCCTCTGGGGCCAACGTCCTGACTTTC. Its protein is CASSNNIGTASGANVLTF.

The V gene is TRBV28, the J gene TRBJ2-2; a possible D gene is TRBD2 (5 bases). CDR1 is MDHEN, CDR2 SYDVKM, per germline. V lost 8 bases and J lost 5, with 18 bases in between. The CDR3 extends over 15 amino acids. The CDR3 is CASFGEGLPTGELFF. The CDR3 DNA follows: TGTGCCAGCTTTGGCGAGGGTCTGCCTACCGGGGAGCTGTTTTTT. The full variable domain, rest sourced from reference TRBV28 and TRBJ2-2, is DVKVTQSSRYLVKRTGEKVFLECVQDMDHENMFWYRQDPGLGLRLIYFSYDVKMKEKGDIPEGYSVSREKKERFSLILESASTNQTSMYLCASFGEGLPTGELFFGEGSRLTVL.